This T cell receptor (beta chain) was captured by sequencing in a study of T cell changes during pregnancy in multiple sclerosis. Looked up from germline, CDR1 is MNHEY and CDR2 is SMNVEV (reference sequence). The CDR3 consists of 14 residues. V dropped 5 bases and J dropped 0; count of bases not matched to a gene: 3. Here immunoSEQ multiplex PCR was the method, and the copy in TCRdb shows in-frame clones only, minus some. The profile shows fewer than 150,000 clones, approximately 96% of them singletons. The source is a female donor with multiple sclerosis, enrolled in a pregnancy study. Specimen: peripheral blood, collected after pregnancy. V and J are TRBV27 and TRBJ2-7, with 8 positions matching TRBD2. The CDR3 loop reads CASSPAGGSYEQYF. CDR3 bases: TGTGCCAGCAGTCCCGCGGGGGGCTCCTACGAGCAGTACTTC.